The T cell receptor beta chain described here comes from a study of CD8 T cells in Susac syndrome. CD8+ and CD4+ T cells were negatively isolated; TEMRA cells were FACS-enriched. About this clonotype itself: Antigen unknown.

The germline CDR1 and CDR2 sequences are GTSNPN and SVGIG (reference sequence). V was clipped by 4 bases and J by 0 bases; unmatched bases: 1. The CDR3 extends over 13 amino acids. Overall study results and limits: Within Susac syndrome CD4+ T cell repertoires, clonal expansion was not evident.

Random hexamers were used to reverse transcribe the RNA input (roughly 0.5 to 1 ug). The TCR beta CDR3 was amplified by immunoSEQ multiplex PCR across 54 Vbeta, 13 Jbeta. MiXCR was run by TCRdb on the immunoSEQ multiplex PCR reads, yielding one entry per CDR3 protein. The sample shows about 240,000 distinct CDR3 sequences, around 96% of them seen only once. The clonotype originates from a human donor with Susac syndrome. The sequenced material came from CD4+ T cells from PBMCs. This chain joins TRBV30 and TRBJ2-3; TRBD2 matches at 7 bases. CDR3 loop: CAWTSGSTDTQYF. CDR3 bases: TGTGCCTGGACTAGCGGAAGCACAGATACGCAGTATTTT.